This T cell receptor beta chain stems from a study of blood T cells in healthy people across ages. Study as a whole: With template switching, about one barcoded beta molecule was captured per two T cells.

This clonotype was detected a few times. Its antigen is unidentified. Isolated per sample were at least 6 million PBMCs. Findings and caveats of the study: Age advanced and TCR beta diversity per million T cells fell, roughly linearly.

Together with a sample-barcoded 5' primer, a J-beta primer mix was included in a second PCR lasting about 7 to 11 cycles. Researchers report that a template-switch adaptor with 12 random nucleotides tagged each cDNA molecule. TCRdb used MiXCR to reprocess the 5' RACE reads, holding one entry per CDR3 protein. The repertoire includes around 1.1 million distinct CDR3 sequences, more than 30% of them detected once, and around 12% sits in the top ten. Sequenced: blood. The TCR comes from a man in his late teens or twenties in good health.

The CDR3 DNA is TGTGCCAGCAGCCAAGATCGTTCGGGACAGCTGGCCGGGGAGCTGTTTTTT. This translates into CASSQDRSGQLAGELFF. The genes are TRBV4-2 and TRBJ2-2; 7 nucleotides line up with TRBD1. Germline V gives CDR1 LGHNA, CDR2 YNFKEQ. Trimming took 0 bases from V and 6 from J; bases not matched to a gene: 10. The CDR3 has 17 amino acids.